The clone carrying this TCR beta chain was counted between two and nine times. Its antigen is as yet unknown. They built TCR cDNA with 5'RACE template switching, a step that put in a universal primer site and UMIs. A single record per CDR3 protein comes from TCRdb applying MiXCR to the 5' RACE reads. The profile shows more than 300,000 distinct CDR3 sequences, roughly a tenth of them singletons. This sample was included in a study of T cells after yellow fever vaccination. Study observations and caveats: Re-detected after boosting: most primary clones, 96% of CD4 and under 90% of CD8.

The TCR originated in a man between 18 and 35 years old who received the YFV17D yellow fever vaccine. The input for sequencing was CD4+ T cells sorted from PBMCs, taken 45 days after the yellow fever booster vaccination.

The CDR3 protein is CASSVGAGGAETQYF. Written as DNA, the CDR3 is TGTGCCAGCAGCGTAGGGGCGGGGGGGGCGGAGACCCAGTACTTC. The V call is TRBV9, the J call TRBJ2-5; 9 nucleotides line up with TRBD2. The CDR3 contains 15 residues. V gave up 0 bases and J gave up 5 bases; unmatched junction bases: 5. Germline V lookup: CDR1 SGDLS, CDR2 YYNGEE.